The next 28 T cell receptor beta chains were all read from a single sample in a study of T-cell reconstitution after alpha-beta-depleted transplantation in children. Unique molecular identifiers were built into the TCRbeta library. TCRdb re-called the PCR reads through MiXCR, storing one row per CDR3 protein. The table records about 200,000 distinct CDR3 sequences, 6.6% of them present only once. The material was PBMCs, obtained before TCRalphabeta/CD19-depleted stem cell transplant. The source is a boy aged 2 to 9 with acute lymphoblastic leukemia, due to receive a stem cell transplant.

In its sample, this clonotype was seen many times. The chain employs TRBV27 and TRBJ1-1; D ambiguous. The CDR3 is 15 amino acids. Trimming left V 5 bases short and J 0 bases short, with 13 bases between. Germline loops: CDR1 MNHEY, CDR2 SMNVEV (reference sequence). The CDR3 region has the DNA TGTGCCAGCAGTCCATACCAGTGGATGAACACTGAAGCTTTCTTT. Translated: CASSPYQWMNTEAFF.

This clonotype occurred many times. The chain couples TRBV5-1 to TRBJ2-7, with D perhaps TRBD1 (6 bases). V lost 0 bases to trimming and J lost 3 bases, with 13 bases between them. The CDR3 totals 15 residues. Looked up from germline, CDR1 is SGHRS and CDR2 is YFSETQ. The CDR3 loop is CASSLAWGPYYEQYF. The CDR3 coding sequence is TGCGCCAGCAGCTTGGCGTGGGGGCCATACTACGAGCAGTACTTC.

This clonotype was recorded at least ten times. J is TRBJ2-7 and V is TRBV20-1; possibly TRBD2 for D (5 bases). CDR1 DFQATT and CDR2 SNEGSKA come from the germline V gene (reference sequence). V was trimmed by 4 bases and J by 4 bases, leaving 11 bases between them. The CDR3 loop spans 12 amino acids. The CDR3 region is CSATPSQYEQYF. For the CDR3, the DNA is TGCAGTGCTACGCCTAGCCAGTACGAGCAGTACTTC.

V and J are TRBV30 and TRBJ1-5; TRBD1 aligns across 8 bases. This CDR3 spans 15 amino acids. Per the germline V gene, CDR1 is GTSNPN and CDR2 is SVGIG (reference sequence). The junction had 8 bases not matched to a gene; V was cut back by 1 base and J by 6 bases. CDR3 residues: CAWSARTGRTQPQHF. The DNA of the CDR3 is TGTGCCTGGAGTGCCAGGACAGGGCGTACTCAGCCCCAGCATTTT.

This clonotype was counted at least ten times. The chain recombines TRBV29-1 with TRBJ2-7; either TRBD1 or TRBD2 may supply D (5 bases each). The V end was cut by 5 bases, the J end by 5 bases, with 13 bases between. The CDR3 has 12 amino acids. Germline assignment: CDR1 SQVTM and CDR2 ANQGSEA. CDR3 residues: CSVSPGPHEQYF. DNA for the CDR3: TGCAGCGTTTCCCCGGGGCCCCACGAGCAGTACTTC.

This clonotype appeared many times. The rearrangement links TRBV6-2 or TRBV6-3 to TRBJ1-1; D remains ambiguous. The V end was cut by 6 bases, the J end by 4 bases, with 12 bases between. Germline V gene data show CDR1 as MNHEY and CDR2 as SVGEGT. CDR3 length: 13 residues. The CDR3 DNA reads TGTGCCAGCAGATACGGACTCGTCACTGAAGCTTTCTTT. Its translation: CASRYGLVTEAFF.

This clonotype came up many times. J is TRBJ1-2 and V is TRBV20-1, with D possibly matching TRBD1 (6 bases). Between the trimmed V and J ends, which lost 6 bases and 1 base, there was a span of 9 bases. Germline CDR1 reads DFQATT; CDR2 reads SNEGSKA (reference sequence). CDR3 length equals 12 residues. CDR3 in DNA: TGCAGTGCCCGGACAGTTAACTATGGCTACACCTTC. Its protein is CSARTVNYGYTF.

This clonotype has ten or more counts. The genes are TRBV7-9 and TRBJ2-7, with a weak D call TRBD1 (5 bases). CDR1 is SEHNR, CDR2 FQNEAQ, per germline (reference sequence). V gave up 9 bases and J gave up 1 base, with 19 bases separating them. There are 15 residues in the CDR3. CDR3 in amino acids: CASSLSGTGSYEQYF. Here the CDR3 DNA reads TGTGCCAGTAGTTTGTCCGGAACAGGATCCTACGAGCAGTACTTC.

There are many counts of this clonotype. The rearrangement uses TRBV21-1 and TRBJ1-2. TRBV21-1 is a recognized pseudogene. This CDR3 spans 18 amino acids. The CDR3 region has the DNA TGTGCCAGCAGCCTGCCGGAGGACTCCGGTTGGTTGAACTATGGCTACACCTTC. It encodes CASSLPEDSGWLNYGYTF.

J is TRBJ2-7 and V is TRBV29-1; no firm D call. Between the trimmed V and J ends, which lost 4 bases and 5 bases, there was a span of 9 bases. CDR1 and CDR2 from the germline V gene are SQVTM and ANQGSEA. The CDR3 length is 11 residues. CDR3 DNA: TGCAGCGTTGGAAGGGTACACGAGCAGTACTTC. Encoded protein: CSVGRVHEQYF.

Many counts were recorded for this clonotype. The chain carries TRBV25-1 and TRBJ2-5, with 9 bases fitting TRBD2. This CDR3 spans 16 amino acids. The trim removed 3 bases at V and 5 bases at J, leaving 10 bases unmatched. Germline V gene lookup returns CDR1 MGHDK and CDR2 SYGVNS. CDR3 DNA sequence: TGTGCCAGCAGTGACACTGGCGGGGGGGCGTTCGAGACCCAGTACTTC. This codes for CASSDTGGGAFETQYF.

The table lists this clonotype with many counts. This sequence joins TRBV20-1 and TRBJ2-5; 7 bases map to TRBD2. In germline, CDR1 is DFQATT, CDR2 SNEGSKA (reference sequence). V shed 3 bases and J 5 bases; nucleotides not matched to a gene: 9. This CDR3 has 14 residues. CDR3: CSARRASGDETQYF. The CDR3 DNA follows: TGCAGTGCTAGGCGCGCCAGCGGGGACGAGACCCAGTACTTC.

This clonotype was seen ten or more times. V and J are TRBV20-1 and TRBJ2-7; unclear D gene. Germline values: CDR1 DFQATT, CDR2 SNEGSKA (reference sequence). The CDR3 covers 14 residues. V lost 4 bases, J lost 0 bases, and 13 bases lay in between. This CDR3 is CSAIRVSSSYEQYF. Written as DNA, the CDR3 is TGCAGTGCTATTAGGGTCAGCTCCTCCTACGAGCAGTACTTC.

This clonotype appeared many times. The chain recombines TRBV7-9 with TRBJ2-7; D gene ambiguous. The length of the CDR3 is 13 residues. Trimming cost V 1 base and J 2 bases, with 6 bases left between them. Germline V gives CDR1 SEHNR, CDR2 FQNEAQ (reference sequence). This chain's CDR3 is CASSLGITYEQYF. The CDR3, as DNA: TGTGCCAGCAGCTTAGGGATAACCTACGAGCAGTACTTC.

Written as DNA, the CDR3 is TGTGCCAGCACTCAGGGAGCGGGGGGGGCATCAAATGAGCAGTTCTTC. This codes for CASTQGAGGASNEQFF. The V gene is TRBV6-1, the J gene TRBJ2-1, with 10 bases fitting TRBD2. Germline trimming cut 7 bases from V and 7 bases from J; bases unmatched to any gene: 13. This CDR3 comprises 16 residues. CDR1 and CDR2 from the germline V gene are MNHNS and SASEGT.

This clonotype occurred many times. The chain is built from TRBV24-1 and TRBJ2-1; no clear D gene. With 4 bases removed from V and 15 bases from J, the gap between germline ends came to 12 bases. Germline lookup yields CDR1 KGHDR and CDR2 SFDVKD. This CDR3 contains 11 residues. CDR3 protein: CATSEPFRLFF. The CDR3 DNA follows: TGTGCCACCAGTGAGCCTTTTCGCCTGTTCTTC.

The sample holds many counts of this clonotype. The chain joins TRBV25-1 to TRBJ2-7; TRBD2 might be the D (7 bases). The V gene lost 4 bases and the J gene lost 7 bases, with 20 bases spanning the gap. This CDR3 spans 15 amino acids. The germline V gene encodes CDR1 MGHDK and CDR2 SYGVNS. CDR3 in amino acids: CASSAWGGLSKEQYF. The CDR3 DNA follows: TGTGCCAGCAGTGCTTGGGGGGGGCTGTCGAAGGAGCAGTACTTC.

There are many counts of this clonotype. The chain is built from TRBV20-1 and TRBJ1-1, with unresolved D. CDR3 length equals 8 residues. The V gene's germline CDR1 is DFQATT and CDR2 SNEGSKA (reference sequence). The V and J ends lost 5 bases and 9 bases respectively, with 4 bases between them. CDR3 region: CSAAKAFF. The CDR3 region has the DNA TGCAGTGCTGCCAAAGCTTTCTTT.

This clonotype was seen repeatedly, ten times or more. The chain links TRBV7-2 to TRBJ2-7, with 9 bases aligning to TRBD2. V lost 3 bases, J lost 6 bases, and 9 bases stayed unmatched. The length of the CDR3 is 15 residues. Germline assignment: CDR1 SGHTA and CDR2 FQGNSA. In nucleotides, the CDR3 is TGTGCCAGCAGCTTGTCATGGCTAGCGGGAAGCGAGCAGTACTTC. As protein: CASSLSWLAGSEQYF.

This clonotype came up a few times. The rearrangement links TRBV10-3 to TRBJ2-7, with 10 bases lining up with TRBD1. The ends lost 6 bases at V and 6 bases at J; junction bases unmatched: 5. The CDR3 is 13 residues long. Germline assignment: CDR1 ENHRY and CDR2 SYGVKD. The CDR3 loop reads CAIRPGQGTEQYF. The CDR3 nucleotides are TGTGCCATCAGGCCGGGACAGGGGACCGAGCAGTACTTC.

This rearrangement joins TRBV27 to TRBJ2-3; tentative D call: TRBD1 (5 bases). Germline assignment: CDR1 MNHEY and CDR2 SMNVEV (reference sequence). V lost 9 bases and J lost 2, with 18 bases in between. CDR3 length equals 15 residues. The chain's CDR3 is CASHPQGGYTDTQYF. Written as DNA, the CDR3 is TGTGCCAGTCACCCGCAGGGCGGCTACACAGATACGCAGTATTTT.

In this sample, this clonotype turned up many times. The chain combines TRBV15 with TRBJ2-6; 10 bases line up with TRBD1. The V gene's germline CDR1 is LNHNV and CDR2 YYDKDF (reference sequence). V shed 5 bases, J shed 0 bases, and the junction held 1 base outside the gene matches. The CDR3 consists of 16 residues. In DNA, the CDR3 is TGTGCCACCAGCGGACAGGGGGGCTCTGGGGCCAACGTCCTGACTTTC. It specifies CATSGQGGSGANVLTF.

This clonotype appeared many times. The chain uses TRBV5-1 and TRBJ2-1; TRBD2 matches at 8 bases. CDR3 size: 14 residues. J lost 6 bases, V lost 6 bases, and 8 bases had no gene match. The germline V gene has CDR1 SGHRS and CDR2 YFSETQ. In nucleotides, the CDR3 is TGCGCCAGCAAAGTGGGACTAGGGATCAATGAGCAGTTCTTC. Amino acid sequence: CASKVGLGINEQFF.

This clonotype showed up many times. This rearrangement joins TRBV25-1 to TRBJ2-2; D is perhaps TRBD1 (6 bases). Germline V CDR1 and CDR2: MGHDK, SYGVNS. With 3 bases removed from V and 6 bases from J, the gap between germline ends came to 29 bases. This CDR3 is built from 20 residues. CDR3 nucleotides: TGTGCCAGCAGTGAGCCCTGGACCGGGACACAAGAGACCGGGTCCGGGGAGCTGTTTTTT. This encodes CASSEPWTGTQETGSGELFF.

In this sample, this clonotype turned up many times. The chain has TRBV7-3 and TRBJ2-2; 8 positions agree with TRBD2. V was pared by 2 bases and J by 6 bases, with 5 bases of the junction left unmatched. The CDR3 is 15 residues long. Germline V lookup: CDR1 SGHTA, CDR2 FQGTGA. CDR3 in amino acids: CASSLGGGSPGELFF. The DNA of the CDR3 is TGTGCCAGCAGCTTAGGCGGGGGGTCCCCCGGGGAGCTGTTTTTT.

This clonotype was detected ten times or more. The gene calls are TRBV7-2 and TRBJ2-1, with 9 bases fitting TRBD1. With V trimmed by 3 bases and J by 1 base, 10 bases remained unmatched. The germline V gene encodes CDR1 SGHTA and CDR2 FQGNSA. The CDR3 runs to 18 residues. The CDR3 nucleotides read TGTGCCAGCAGCTTCTCCCGGGACAGGGTGTCGTCCTACAATGAGCAGTTCTTC. This encodes CASSFSRDRVSSYNEQFF. The full variable domain, rest sourced from reference TRBV7-2 and TRBJ2-1, is GAGVSQSPSNKVTEKGKDVELRCDPISGHTALYWYRQSLGQGLEFLIYFQGNSAPDKSGLPSDRFSAERTGGSVSTLTIQRTQQEDSAVYLCASSFSRDRVSSYNEQFFGPGTRLTVL.

This clonotype was detected ten times or more. The chain is built from TRBV20-1 and TRBJ1-1; no definite D call. Per germline, CDR1 DFQATT and CDR2 SNEGSKA (reference sequence). CDR3 length: 11 residues. V lost 2 bases and J lost 7, with 8 bases in between. CDR3 bases: TGCAGTGCTAGATTGGGGATTGAAGCTTTCTTT. This translates into CSARLGIEAFF.

Ten or more counts support this clonotype. The rearrangement joins TRBV20-1 to TRBJ2-2; 9 bases are shared with TRBD2. Germline values: CDR1 DFQATT, CDR2 SNEGSKA (reference sequence). The V segment lost 3 bases and the J segment 0 bases; nucleotides outside the gene matches: 2. This CDR3 region has 15 residues. CDR3 in amino acids: CSARERGANTGELFF. In DNA, the CDR3 is TGCAGTGCTAGGGAGCGGGGGGCGAACACCGGGGAGCTGTTTTTT.